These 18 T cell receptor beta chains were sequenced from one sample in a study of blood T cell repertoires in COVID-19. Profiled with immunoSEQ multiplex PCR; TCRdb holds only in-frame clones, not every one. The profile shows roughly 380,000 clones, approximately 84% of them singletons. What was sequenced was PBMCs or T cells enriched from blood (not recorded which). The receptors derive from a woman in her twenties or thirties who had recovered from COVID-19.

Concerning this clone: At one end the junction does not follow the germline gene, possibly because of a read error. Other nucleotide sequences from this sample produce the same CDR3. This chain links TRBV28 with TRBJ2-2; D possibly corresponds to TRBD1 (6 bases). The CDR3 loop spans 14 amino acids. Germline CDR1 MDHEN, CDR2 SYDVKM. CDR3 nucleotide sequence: TGTGCCAGCAGGATACAGGGTATCACCGGGGAACTGTTTTTT. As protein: CASRIQGITGELFF.

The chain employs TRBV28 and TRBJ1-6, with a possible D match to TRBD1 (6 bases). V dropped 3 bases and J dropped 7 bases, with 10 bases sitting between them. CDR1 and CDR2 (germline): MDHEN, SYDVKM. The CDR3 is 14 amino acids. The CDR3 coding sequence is TGTGCCAGCAGTTTTACAGGGATAAATTCACCCCTCCACTTT. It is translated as CASSFTGINSPLHF.

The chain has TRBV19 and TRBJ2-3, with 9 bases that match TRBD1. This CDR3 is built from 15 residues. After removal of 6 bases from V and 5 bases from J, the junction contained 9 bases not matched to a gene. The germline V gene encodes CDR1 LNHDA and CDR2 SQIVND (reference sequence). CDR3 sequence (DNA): TGTGCCAGTAGAAAACAGGGGGCGAGTTTAGATACGCAGTATTTT. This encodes CASRKQGASLDTQYF. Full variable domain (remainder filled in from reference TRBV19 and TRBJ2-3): DGGITQSPKYLFRKEGQNVTLSCEQNLNHDAMYWYRQDPGQGLRLIYYSQIVNDFQKGDIAEGYSVSREKKESFPLTVTSAQKNPTAFYLCASRKQGASLDTQYFGPGTRLTVL.

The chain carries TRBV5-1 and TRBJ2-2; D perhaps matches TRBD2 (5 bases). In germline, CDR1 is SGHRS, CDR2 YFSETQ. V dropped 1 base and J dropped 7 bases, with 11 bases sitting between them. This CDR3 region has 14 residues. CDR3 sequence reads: CASSLLASSGELFF. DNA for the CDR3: TGCGCCAGCAGCTTGTTGGCTAGCAGCGGGGAGCTGTTTTTT.

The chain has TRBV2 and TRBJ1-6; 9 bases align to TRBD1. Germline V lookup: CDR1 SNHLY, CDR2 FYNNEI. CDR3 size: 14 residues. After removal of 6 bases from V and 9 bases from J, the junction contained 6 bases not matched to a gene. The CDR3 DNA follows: TGTGCCAGCAGCTCCGGGACAGGGAGTTCACCCCTCCACTTT. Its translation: CASSSGTGSSPLHF.

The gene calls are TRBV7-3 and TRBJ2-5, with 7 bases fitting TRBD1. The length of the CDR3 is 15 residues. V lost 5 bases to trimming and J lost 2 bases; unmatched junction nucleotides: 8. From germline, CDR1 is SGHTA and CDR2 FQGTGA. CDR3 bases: TGTGCCAGCAGCCTTCGGACGGGACAGCAAGAGACCCAGTACTTC. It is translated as CASSLRTGQQETQYF.

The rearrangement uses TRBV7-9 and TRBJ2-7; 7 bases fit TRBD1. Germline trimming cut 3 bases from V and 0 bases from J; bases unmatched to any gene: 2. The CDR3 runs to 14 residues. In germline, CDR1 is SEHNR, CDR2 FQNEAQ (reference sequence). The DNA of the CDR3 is TGTGCCAGCAGCTTCGACAGGGCCTCCTACGAGCAGTACTTC. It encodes CASSFDRASYEQYF.

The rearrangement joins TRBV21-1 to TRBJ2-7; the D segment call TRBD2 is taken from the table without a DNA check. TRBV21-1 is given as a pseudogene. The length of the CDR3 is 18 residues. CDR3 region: CASSKVVTSGGTSYEQYF. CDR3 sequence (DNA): TGTGCCAGCAGCAAAGTAGTGACTAGCGGGGGGACGTCCTACGAGCAGTACTTC.

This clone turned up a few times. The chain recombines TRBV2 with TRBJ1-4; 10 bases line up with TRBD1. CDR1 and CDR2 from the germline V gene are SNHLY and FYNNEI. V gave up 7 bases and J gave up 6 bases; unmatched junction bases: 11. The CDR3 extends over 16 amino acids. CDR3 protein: CASITPAGQGYEKLFF. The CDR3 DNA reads TGTGCCAGCATCACTCCGGCGGGACAGGGGTATGAAAAACTGTTTTTT.

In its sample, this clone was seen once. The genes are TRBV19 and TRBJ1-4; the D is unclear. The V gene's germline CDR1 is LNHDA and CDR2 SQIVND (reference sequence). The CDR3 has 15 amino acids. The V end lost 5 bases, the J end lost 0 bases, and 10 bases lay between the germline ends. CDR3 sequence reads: CASSPLSATNEKLFF. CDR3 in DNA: TGTGCCAGTAGTCCCCTTTCAGCAACTAATGAAAAACTGTTTTTT.

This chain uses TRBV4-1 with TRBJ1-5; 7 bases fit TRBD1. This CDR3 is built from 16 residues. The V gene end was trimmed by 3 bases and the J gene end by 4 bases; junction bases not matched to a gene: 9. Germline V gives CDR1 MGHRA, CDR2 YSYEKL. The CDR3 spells CASSHLGQGGNQPQHF. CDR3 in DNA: TGCGCCAGCAGCCACCTGGGGCAGGGGGGTAATCAGCCCCAGCATTTT.

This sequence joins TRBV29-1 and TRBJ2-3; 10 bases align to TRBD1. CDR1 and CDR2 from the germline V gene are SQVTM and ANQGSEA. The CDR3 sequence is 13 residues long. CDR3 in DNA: TGCGGTGTGACAGGGGGCGGCACAGATACGCAGTATTTT. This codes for CGVTGGGTDTQYF.

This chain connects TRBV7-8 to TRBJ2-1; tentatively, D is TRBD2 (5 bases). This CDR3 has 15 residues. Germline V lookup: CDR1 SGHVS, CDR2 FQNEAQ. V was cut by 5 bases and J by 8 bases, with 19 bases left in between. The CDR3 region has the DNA TGTGCCAGCAGCCCGGGTGGTAGCGAGAGATATGAGCAGTTCTTC. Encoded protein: CASSPGGSERYEQFF.

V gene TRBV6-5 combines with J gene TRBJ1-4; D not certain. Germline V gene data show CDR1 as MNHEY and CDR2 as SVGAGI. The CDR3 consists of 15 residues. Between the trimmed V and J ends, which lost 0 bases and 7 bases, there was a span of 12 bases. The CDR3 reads CASSYSPRTIEKLFF. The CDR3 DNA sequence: TGTGCCAGCAGTTACTCGCCACGAACAATTGAAAAACTGTTTTTT.

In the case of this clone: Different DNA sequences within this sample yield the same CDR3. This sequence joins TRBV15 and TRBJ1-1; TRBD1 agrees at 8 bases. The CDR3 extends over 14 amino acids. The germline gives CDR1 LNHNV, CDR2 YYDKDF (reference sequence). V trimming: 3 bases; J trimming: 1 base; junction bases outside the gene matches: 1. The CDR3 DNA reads TGTGCCACCAGCAGGGACAGGGCGAACACTGAAGCTTTCTTT. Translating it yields CATSRDRANTEAFF.

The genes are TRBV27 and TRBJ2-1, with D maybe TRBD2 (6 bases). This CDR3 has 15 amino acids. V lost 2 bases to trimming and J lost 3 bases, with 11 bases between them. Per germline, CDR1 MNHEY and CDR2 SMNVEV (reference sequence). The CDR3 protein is CASSLAGFLYNEQFF. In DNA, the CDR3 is TGTGCCAGCAGTTTAGCGGGATTTCTCTACAATGAGCAGTTCTTC.

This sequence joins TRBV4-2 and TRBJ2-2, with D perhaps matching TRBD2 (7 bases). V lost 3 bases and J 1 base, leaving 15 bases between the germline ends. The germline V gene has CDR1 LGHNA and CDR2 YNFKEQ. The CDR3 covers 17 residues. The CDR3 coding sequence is TGTGCCAGCAGCCACCCAGGGGCGGGGGAGAACACCGGGGAGCTGTTTTTT. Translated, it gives CASSHPGAGENTGELFF.

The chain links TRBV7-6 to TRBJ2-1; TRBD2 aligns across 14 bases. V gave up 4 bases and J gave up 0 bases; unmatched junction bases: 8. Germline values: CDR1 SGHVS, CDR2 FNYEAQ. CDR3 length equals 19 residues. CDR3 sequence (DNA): TGTGCCAGCAGCTCAGGACTAGCGGGAGGACCCCTCTCCTACAATGAGCAGTTCTTC. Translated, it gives CASSSGLAGGPLSYNEQFF.